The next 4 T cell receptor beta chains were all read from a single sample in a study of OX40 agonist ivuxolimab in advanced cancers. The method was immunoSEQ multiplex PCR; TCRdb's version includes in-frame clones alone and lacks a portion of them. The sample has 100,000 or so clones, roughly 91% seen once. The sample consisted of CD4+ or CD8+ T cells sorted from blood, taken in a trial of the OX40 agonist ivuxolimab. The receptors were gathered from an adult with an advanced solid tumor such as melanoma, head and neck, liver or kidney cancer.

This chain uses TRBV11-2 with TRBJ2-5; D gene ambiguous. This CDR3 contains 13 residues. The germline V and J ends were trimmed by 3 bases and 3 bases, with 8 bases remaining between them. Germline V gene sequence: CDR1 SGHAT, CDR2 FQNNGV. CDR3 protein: CASSFAREETQYF. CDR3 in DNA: TGTGCCAGCAGCTTTGCTAGAGAAGAGACCCAGTACTTC.

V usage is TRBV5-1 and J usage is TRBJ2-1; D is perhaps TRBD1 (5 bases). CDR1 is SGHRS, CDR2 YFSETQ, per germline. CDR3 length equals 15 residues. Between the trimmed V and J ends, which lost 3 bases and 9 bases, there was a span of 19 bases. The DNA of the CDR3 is TGCGCCAGCAGCTCTGACAGTTTCGGGTATGGTGAGCAGTTCTTC. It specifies CASSSDSFGYGEQFF.

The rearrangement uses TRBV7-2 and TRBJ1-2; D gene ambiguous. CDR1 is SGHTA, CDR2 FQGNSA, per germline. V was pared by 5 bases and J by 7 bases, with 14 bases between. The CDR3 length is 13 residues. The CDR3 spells CASSPKAVGGYTF. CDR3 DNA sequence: TGTGCCAGCAGCCCTAAAGCCGTGGGTGGCTACACCTTC.

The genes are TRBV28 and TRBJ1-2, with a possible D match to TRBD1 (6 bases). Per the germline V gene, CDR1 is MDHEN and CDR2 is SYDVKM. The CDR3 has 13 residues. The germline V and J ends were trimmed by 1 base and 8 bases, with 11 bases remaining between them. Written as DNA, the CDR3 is TGTGCCAGCAGTTTATCCGGGGGCCCCGGCTACACCTTC. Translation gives CASSLSGGPGYTF.